This T cell receptor beta chain was identified in a study of T cell responses to AZD1222 COVID-19 vaccine. General study findings and limits: Following two doses of AZD1222, Spike-specific TCR breadth and depth rose. Just a handful of people given AZD1222 tested seropositive at baseline. Scientists sampled the repertoires only once the peak T cell response had passed. Donor demographics were predominantly white British with a female majority; clonal diversity may be underestimated.

The germline gives CDR1 SEHNR, CDR2 FQNEAQ (reference sequence). The V end was cut by 5 bases, the J end by 8 bases, with 18 bases between. CDR3 length: 14 residues. Repertoires were generated with immunoSEQ multiplex PCR, while TCRdb's copy carries only in-frame clones and drops some. The table shows fewer than 150,000 clones, with roughly 90% occurring only once. Comment on this clone: Its antigen is not identified.

The chain combines TRBV7-9 with TRBJ1-2; maybe TRBD1 (5 bases). This specimen consisted of peripheral blood, obtained on day 0 of AZD1222 vaccination. The clonotype was recovered from an adult in good health. CDR3 coding DNA: TGTGCCAGCAGCCCCAGTTTCCAGGGAGGAGGCTACACCTTC. It specifies CASSPSFQGGGYTF.